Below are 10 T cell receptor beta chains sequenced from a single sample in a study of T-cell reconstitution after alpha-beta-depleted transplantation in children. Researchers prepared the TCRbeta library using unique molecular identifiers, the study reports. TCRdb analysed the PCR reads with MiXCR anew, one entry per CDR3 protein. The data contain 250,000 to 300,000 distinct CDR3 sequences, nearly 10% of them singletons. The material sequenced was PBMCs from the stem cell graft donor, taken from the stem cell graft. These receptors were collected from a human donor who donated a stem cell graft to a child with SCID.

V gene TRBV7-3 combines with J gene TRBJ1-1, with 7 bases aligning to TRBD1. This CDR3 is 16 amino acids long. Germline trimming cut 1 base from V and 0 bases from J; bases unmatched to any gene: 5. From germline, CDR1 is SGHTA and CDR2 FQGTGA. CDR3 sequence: CASSLRGGGLNTEAFF. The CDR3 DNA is TGTGCCAGCAGCTTAAGGGGAGGGGGCCTGAACACTGAAGCTTTCTTT.

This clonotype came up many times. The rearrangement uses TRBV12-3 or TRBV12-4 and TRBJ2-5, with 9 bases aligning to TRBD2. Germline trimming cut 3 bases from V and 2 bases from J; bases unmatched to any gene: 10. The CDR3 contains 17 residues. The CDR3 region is CASSFAPSGGTQETQYF. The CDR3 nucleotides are TGTGCCAGCAGTTTTGCCCCCAGCGGGGGGACTCAAGAGACCCAGTACTTC.

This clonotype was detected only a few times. The CDR3, as DNA: TGTGCCAGCAGTTGGTCCCATGGCGGGAATCAGCCCCAGCATTTT. This encodes CASSWSHGGNQPQHF. This chain uses TRBV6-5 with TRBJ1-5; no definite D call. CDR1 and CDR2 from the germline V gene are MNHEY and SVGAGI. The CDR3 is 15 residues long. The germline V and J ends were trimmed by 4 bases and 4 bases, with 14 bases remaining between them.

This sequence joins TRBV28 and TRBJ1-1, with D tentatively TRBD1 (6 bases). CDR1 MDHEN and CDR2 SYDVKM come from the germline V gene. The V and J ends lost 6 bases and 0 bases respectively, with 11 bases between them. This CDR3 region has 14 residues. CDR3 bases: TGTGCCAGCAGCCGTGGACAGCTGAACACTGAAGCTTTCTTT. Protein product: CASSRGQLNTEAFF. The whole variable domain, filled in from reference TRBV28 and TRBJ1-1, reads DVKVTQSSRYLVKRTGEKVFLECVQDMDHENMFWYRQDPGLGLRLIYFSYDVKMKEKGDIPEGYSVSREKKERFSLILESASTNQTSMYLCASSRGQLNTEAFFGQGTRLTVV.

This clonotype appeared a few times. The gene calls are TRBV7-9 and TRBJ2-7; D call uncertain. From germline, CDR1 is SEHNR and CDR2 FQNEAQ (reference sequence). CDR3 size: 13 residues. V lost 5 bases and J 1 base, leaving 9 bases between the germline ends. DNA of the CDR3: TGTGCCAGCAGCGCCCCTCCTTCCTACGAGCAGTACTTC. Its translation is CASSAPPSYEQYF.

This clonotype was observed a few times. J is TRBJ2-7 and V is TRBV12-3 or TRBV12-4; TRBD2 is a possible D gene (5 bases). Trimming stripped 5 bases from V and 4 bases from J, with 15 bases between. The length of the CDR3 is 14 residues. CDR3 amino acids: CASSAPGSWYEQYF. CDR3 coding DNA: TGTGCCAGCAGTGCCCCGGGGTCCTGGTACGAGCAGTACTTC.

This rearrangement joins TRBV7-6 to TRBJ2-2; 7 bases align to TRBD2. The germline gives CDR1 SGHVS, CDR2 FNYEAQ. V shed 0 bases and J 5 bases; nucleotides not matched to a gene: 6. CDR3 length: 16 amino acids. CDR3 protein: CASSLAGLAVTGELFF. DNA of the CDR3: TGTGCCAGCAGCTTAGCCGGGCTAGCGGTTACCGGGGAGCTGTTTTTT. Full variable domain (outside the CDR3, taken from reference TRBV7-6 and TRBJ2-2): GAGVSQSPRYKVTKRGQDVALRCDPISGHVSLYWYRQALGQGPEFLTYFNYEAQQDKSGLPNDRFSAERPEGSISTLTIQRTEQRDSAMYRCASSLAGLAVTGELFFGEGSRLTVL.

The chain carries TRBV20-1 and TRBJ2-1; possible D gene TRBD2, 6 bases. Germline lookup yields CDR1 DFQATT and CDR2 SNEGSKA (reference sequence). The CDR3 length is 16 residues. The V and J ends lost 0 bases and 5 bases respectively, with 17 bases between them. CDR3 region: CSARDGGAGFDNEQFF. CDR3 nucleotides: TGCAGTGCTAGAGATGGCGGGGCTGGATTTGACAATGAGCAGTTCTTC.

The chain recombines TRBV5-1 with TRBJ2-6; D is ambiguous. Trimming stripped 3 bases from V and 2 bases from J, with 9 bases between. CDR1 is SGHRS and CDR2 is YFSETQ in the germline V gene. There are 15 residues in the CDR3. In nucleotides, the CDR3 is TGCGCCAGCAGCTCGGACGGAACTGGGGCCAACGTCCTGACTTTC. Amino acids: CASSSDGTGANVLTF. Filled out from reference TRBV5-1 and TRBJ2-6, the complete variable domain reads KAGVTQTPRYLIKTRGQQVTLSCSPISGHRSVSWYQQTPGQGLQFLFEYFSETQRNKGNFPGRFSGRQFSNSRSEMNVSTLELGDSALYLCASSSDGTGANVLTFGAGSRLTVL.

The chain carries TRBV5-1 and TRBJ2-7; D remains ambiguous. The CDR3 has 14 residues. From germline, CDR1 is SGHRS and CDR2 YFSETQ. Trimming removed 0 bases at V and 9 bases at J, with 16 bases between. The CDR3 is CASSLDNLIWPQYF. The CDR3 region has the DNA TGCGCCAGCAGCTTGGATAATCTAATCTGGCCGCAGTACTTC.